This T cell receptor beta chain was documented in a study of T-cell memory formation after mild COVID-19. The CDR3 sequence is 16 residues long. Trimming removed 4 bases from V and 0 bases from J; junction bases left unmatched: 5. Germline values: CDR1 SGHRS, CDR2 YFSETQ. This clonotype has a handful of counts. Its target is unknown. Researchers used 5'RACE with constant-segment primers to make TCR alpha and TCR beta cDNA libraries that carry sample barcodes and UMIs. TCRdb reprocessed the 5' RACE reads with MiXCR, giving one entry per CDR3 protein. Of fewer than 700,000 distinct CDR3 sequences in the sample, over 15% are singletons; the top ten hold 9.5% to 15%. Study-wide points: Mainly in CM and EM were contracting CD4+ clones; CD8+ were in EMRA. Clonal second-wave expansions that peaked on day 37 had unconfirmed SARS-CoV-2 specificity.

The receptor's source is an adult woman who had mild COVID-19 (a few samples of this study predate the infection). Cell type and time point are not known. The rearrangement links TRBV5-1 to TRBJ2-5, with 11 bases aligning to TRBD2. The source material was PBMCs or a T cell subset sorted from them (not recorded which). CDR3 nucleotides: TGCGCCAGCAGCACCGGGACTAGCGGCGACCAAGAGACCCAGTACTTC. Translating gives CASSTGTSGDQETQYF.